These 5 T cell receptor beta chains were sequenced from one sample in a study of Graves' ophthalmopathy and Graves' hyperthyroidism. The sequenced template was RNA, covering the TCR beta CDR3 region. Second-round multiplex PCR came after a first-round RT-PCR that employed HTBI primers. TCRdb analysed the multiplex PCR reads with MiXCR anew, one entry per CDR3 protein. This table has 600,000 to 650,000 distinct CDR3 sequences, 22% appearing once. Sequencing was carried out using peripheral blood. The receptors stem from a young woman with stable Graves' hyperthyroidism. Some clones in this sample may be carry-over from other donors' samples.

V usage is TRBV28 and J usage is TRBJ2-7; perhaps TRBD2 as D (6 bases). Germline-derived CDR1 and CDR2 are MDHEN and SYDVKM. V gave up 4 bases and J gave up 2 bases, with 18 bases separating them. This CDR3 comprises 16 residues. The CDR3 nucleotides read TGTGCCAGCAGTTGGGAAGCCTTCACTAGCCCCTACGAGCAGTACTTC. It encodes CASSWEAFTSPYEQYF.

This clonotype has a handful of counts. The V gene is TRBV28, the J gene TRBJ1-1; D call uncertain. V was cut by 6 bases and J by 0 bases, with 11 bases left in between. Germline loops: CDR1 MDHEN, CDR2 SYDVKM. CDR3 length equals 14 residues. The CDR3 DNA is TGTGCCAGCAGCTTAGGGTGGGTGAACACTGAAGCTTTCTTT. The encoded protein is CASSLGWVNTEAFF. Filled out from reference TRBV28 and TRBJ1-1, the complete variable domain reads DVKVTQSSRYLVKRTGEKVFLECVQDMDHENMFWYRQDPGLGLRLIYFSYDVKMKEKGDIPEGYSVSREKKERFSLILESASTNQTSMYLCASSLGWVNTEAFFGQGTRLTVV.

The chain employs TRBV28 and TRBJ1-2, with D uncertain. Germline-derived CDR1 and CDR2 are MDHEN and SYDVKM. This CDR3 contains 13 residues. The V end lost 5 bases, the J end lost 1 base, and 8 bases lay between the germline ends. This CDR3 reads CASSDSHNYGYTF. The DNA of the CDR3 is TGTGCCAGCAGTGATTCGCATAACTATGGCTACACCTTC.

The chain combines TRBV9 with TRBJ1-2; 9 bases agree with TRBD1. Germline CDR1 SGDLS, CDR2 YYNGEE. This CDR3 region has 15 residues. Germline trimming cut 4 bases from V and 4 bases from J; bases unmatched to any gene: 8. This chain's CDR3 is CASSPSGQGTYGYTF. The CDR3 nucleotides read TGTGCCAGCAGCCCTTCGGGACAGGGTACCTATGGCTACACCTTC.

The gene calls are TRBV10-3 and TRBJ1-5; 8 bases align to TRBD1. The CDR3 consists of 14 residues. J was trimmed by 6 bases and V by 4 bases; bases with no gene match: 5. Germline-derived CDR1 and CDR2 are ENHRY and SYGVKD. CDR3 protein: CAISGAGGGQPQHF. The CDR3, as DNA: TGTGCCATCAGTGGGGCAGGGGGCGGTCAGCCCCAGCATTTT.